A selection of T cell receptor beta chains follows, all from one sample in a study of shared clonotypes between healthy human individuals. Sequencing used immunoSEQ multiplex PCR; TCRdb keeps in-frame clones, though not all of them. The sample consists of some 660,000 clones, less than 80% of them appearing once. Input material: memory CD4+ T cells sorted from blood. The receptors stem from a woman aged 30 to 39 in good health. Each CDR3 is given without its conserved first and last residue. Fields, in order: V gene, D gene, CDR3 protein. The D gene is left open where the match is weak.

V gene: TRBV6-1
D gene: .
CDR3 protein: ASSELSGTEAF

V gene: TRBV5-1
D gene: TRBD1
CDR3 protein: ASSLRTGVNTEAF

V gene: TRBV9
D gene: .
CDR3 protein: ASAGGFGNTEAF

V gene: TRBV7-9
D gene: .
CDR3 protein: ASSPSMGGAKLFEGYT

V gene: TRBV5-4
D gene: .
CDR3 protein: ASSLQPGVLNEQF

V gene: TRBV5-5
D gene: TRBD1
CDR3 protein: ASSQQGTTFQETQY

V gene: TRBV6-1
D gene: .
CDR3 protein: ASSGHFNQPQH

V gene: TRBV5-1
D gene: .
CDR3 protein: ASSAGSSANYGYT

V gene: TRBV28
D gene: .
CDR3 protein: ASSSHAYEQY

V gene: TRBV11-3
D gene: .
CDR3 protein: ASSLRGSEAF

V gene: TRBV10-1
D gene: TRBD1
CDR3 protein: ASSGQGGNTIY

V gene: TRBV5-1
D gene: TRBD1
CDR3 protein: ASSTDRVEYNEQF

V gene: TRBV28
D gene: TRBD1
CDR3 protein: ASSLSREGAGYGYT

V gene: TRBV6-5
D gene: TRBD2
CDR3 protein: ASSYSSGSFNNEQF

V gene: TRBV29-1
D gene: .
CDR3 protein: SVVGNTGELF

V gene: TRBV18
D gene: TRBD2
CDR3 protein: ASSLSSGPTDTQY

V gene: TRBV27
D gene: .
CDR3 protein: ASSAGSWDKNYEQY

V gene: TRBV7-9
D gene: .
CDR3 protein: ASSFSLSGANVLT

V gene: TRBV28
D gene: .
CDR3 protein: ASSARGATQY

V gene: TRBV5-6
D gene: .
CDR3 protein: ASSFRQRFEQY

V gene: TRBV10-3
D gene: TRBD2
CDR3 protein: AIGGLAGGPDEQF

V gene: TRBV10-1
D gene: TRBD1
CDR3 protein: ASSGTGSGTQY

V gene: TRBV27
D gene: TRBD2
CDR3 protein: ASSLILAGINEQF

V gene: TRBV18
D gene: TRBD1
CDR3 protein: ASSPTGTGYGYT

V gene: TRBV25-1
D gene: TRBD1
CDR3 protein: ASSENRDRGEETQY

V gene: TRBV7-2
D gene: TRBD1
CDR3 protein: ASSDRDRGLSYEQY

V gene: TRBV11-2
D gene: .
CDR3 protein: ASSSRGSTGNIQY

V gene: TRBV29-1
D gene: .
CDR3 protein: SVPRAPNYGYT

V gene: TRBV11-2
D gene: .
CDR3 protein: ASSTQRDTEAF

V gene: TRBV14
D gene: .
CDR3 protein: ASSLTGTRGYT

V gene: TRBV30
D gene: .
CDR3 protein: AWKRDGTSNEQF

V gene: TRBV7-3
D gene: TRBD1
CDR3 protein: ASSRDRGPSYEQY

V gene: TRBV2
D gene: .
CDR3 protein: ASSVHYEQY

V gene: TRBV6-5
D gene: TRBD1
CDR3 protein: ASSQDRGRNTEAF

V gene: TRBV2
D gene: .
CDR3 protein: ASSEGDDTQY

V gene: TRBV5-1
D gene: .
CDR3 protein: ASSLAGGRSDTQY

V gene: TRBV14
D gene: .
CDR3 protein: ASSQDKGPASYEQY

V gene: TRBV6-1
D gene: .
CDR3 protein: ASSETGYYEQY

V gene: TRBV10-3
D gene: .
CDR3 protein: ATLQGVGNTIY

V gene: TRBV30
D gene: .
CDR3 protein: AWSRDGLNTEAF

V gene: TRBV7-2
D gene: TRBD1
CDR3 protein: ASSLGVGQGPYEQY

V gene: TRBV7-2
D gene: TRBD1
CDR3 protein: ASSLAVDRAHEQY

V gene: TRBV6-6
D gene: TRBD2
CDR3 protein: ASSLAGGYEQF

V gene: TRBV7-9
D gene: TRBD2
CDR3 protein: ASSRTSGTDTQY

V gene: TRBV7-9
D gene: TRBD1
CDR3 protein: ASSLEPGQGLYEQY

V gene: TRBV5-1
D gene: .
CDR3 protein: ASSFDGRNTGELF

V gene: TRBV5-4
D gene: .
CDR3 protein: ASSEGGSETQY

V gene: TRBV6-5
D gene: .
CDR3 protein: ASSLSYYYNEQF

V gene: TRBV5-1
D gene: TRBD2
CDR3 protein: ASSLAPYGGSGNEQF

V gene: TRBV19
D gene: .
CDR3 protein: ASSISGNTGELF

V gene: TRBV29-1
D gene: TRBD2
CDR3 protein: SVARTSGSYEQY

V gene: TRBV7-9
D gene: .
CDR3 protein: ASSYTGIYTEAF

V gene: TRBV2
D gene: .
CDR3 protein: ASRLVAYEQY

V gene: TRBV7-9
D gene: .
CDR3 protein: ASSALRGTKTYEQY

V gene: TRBV6-5
D gene: TRBD1
CDR3 protein: ASSKGQENTEAF

V gene: TRBV2
D gene: TRBD1
CDR3 protein: ASSESGTGLETQY

V gene: TRBV7-2
D gene: .
CDR3 protein: ASSSVALVTDTQY

V gene: TRBV11-2
D gene: TRBD2
CDR3 protein: ASSLDLTSGNPSYEQY

V gene: TRBV7-2
D gene: .
CDR3 protein: ASSRTGHEIPTSQDEQF

V gene: TRBV27
D gene: TRBD1
CDR3 protein: ASSLYRDRVLGLF